The 6 T cell receptor beta chains below all came from one sample that was sequenced in a study of blood T cell repertoires in COVID-19. Only in-frame clones appear in the TCRdb table, and some are missing; sequencing was by immunoSEQ multiplex PCR. The table has approximately 300,000 clones, about 90% seen once. Specimen: PBMCs or T cells enriched from blood (not recorded which). The receptors were sampled from a woman aged 25 to 39 who had recovered from COVID-19.

The V call is TRBV19, the J call TRBJ1-6; 7 nucleotides align to TRBD1. The CDR3 runs 15 residues. The trim removed 6 bases at V and 5 bases at J, leaving 7 bases unmatched. CDR1 is LNHDA and CDR2 is SQIVND in the germline V gene (reference sequence). The chain's CDR3 is CASSFRDRNNSPLHF. DNA for the CDR3: TGTGCCAGTAGCTTTCGGGACAGAAATAATTCACCCCTCCACTTT. Supplemented by reference TRBV19 and TRBJ1-6, the full variable domain reads DGGITQSPKYLFRKEGQNVTLSCEQNLNHDAMYWYRQDPGQGLRLIYYSQIVNDFQKGDIAEGYSVSREKKESFPLTVTSAQKNPTAFYLCASSFRDRNNSPLHFGNGTRLTVT.

The chain combines TRBV29-1 with TRBJ2-1; D may be TRBD2 (6 bases). Trimming stripped 4 bases from V and 3 bases from J, with 16 bases between. CDR3 size: 15 residues. Germline V gives CDR1 SQVTM, CDR2 ANQGSEA. CDR3 sequence (DNA): TGCAGCGTTGCTAAGCGGGCCTCAGACTACAATGAGCAGTTCTTC. Protein product: CSVAKRASDYNEQFF.

This clone appeared once. J is TRBJ1-5 and V is TRBV18, with D unclear. V was cut by 2 bases and J by 7 bases, with 12 bases left in between. The CDR3 has 14 residues. Germline V gene data show CDR1 as KGHSH and CDR2 as LQKENI. CDR3 loop: CASSPGGERQPQHF. CDR3 nucleotide sequence: TGTGCCAGCTCACCAGGCGGGGAAAGGCAGCCCCAGCATTTT.

The chain carries TRBV28 and TRBJ2-5, with D maybe TRBD1 (6 bases). The J call is uncertain, as TRBJ2-7 better fits the DNA end. Per germline, CDR1 MDHEN and CDR2 SYDVKM. The CDR3 is 14 amino acids. CDR3 residues: CASSFTGPSYEQYF. In DNA form, the CDR3 reads TGTGCCAGCAGTTTTACAGGGCCTAGCTACGAGCAGTACTTC.

The chain uses TRBV5-1 and TRBJ1-2; D perhaps matches TRBD1 (5 bases). V lost 4 bases and J lost 1, with 11 bases in between. The CDR3 covers 14 residues. Looked up from germline, CDR1 is SGHRS and CDR2 is YFSETQ. CDR3 loop: CASSPLTVNYGYTF. In DNA form, the CDR3 reads TGCGCCAGCAGCCCTTTGACAGTTAACTATGGCTACACCTTC.

V usage is TRBV6-5 and J usage is TRBJ1-5; no reliable D call. In germline, CDR1 is MNHEY, CDR2 SVGAGI. CDR3 length: 13 residues. Trimming cost V 6 bases and J 4 bases, with 10 bases left between them. The CDR3 region is CASSPEGNQPQHF. Here the CDR3 DNA reads TGTGCCAGCAGCCCGGAGGGAAATCAGCCCCAGCATTTT.